This T cell receptor beta chain appears in the sequencing data of a study of blood T cell repertoires in COVID-19. This clone was seen only a few times. Across 20 to 25 US areas, participants ranged in age from 18 to 89 years. Participants reported their clinical history, and cohort assignment relied on those reports. A case of COVID-19 had been met by exposed participants within 2 weeks before study entry. TCRdb keeps only in-frame clones here, not all; method: immunoSEQ multiplex PCR. The table shows around 160,000 clones, with 84% occurring only once. Sequencing input: PBMCs or T cells enriched from blood (not recorded which). This TCR derives from a woman aged 45 to 65 who had been exposed to COVID-19.

The CDR3 protein is CASSLFSGTGVINQPQHF. The CDR3 DNA is TGTGCCAGCAGCCTGTTCTCCGGGACAGGGGTGATCAATCAGCCCCAGCATTTT. This chain joins TRBV7-2 and TRBJ1-5; TRBD1 agrees at 10 bases. The junction had 13 bases not matched to a gene; V was cut back by 5 bases and J by 3 bases. CDR1 is SGHTA, CDR2 FQGNSA, per germline. There are 18 residues in the CDR3. The whole variable domain, filled in from reference TRBV7-2 and TRBJ1-5, reads GAGVSQSPSNKVTEKGKDVELRCDPISGHTALYWYRQSLGQGLEFLIYFQGNSAPDKSGLPSDRFSAERTGGSVSTLTIQRTQQEDSAVYLCASSLFSGTGVINQPQHFGDGTRLSIL.